This T cell receptor (beta chain) originates from a study of lymphopenia after photon versus proton radiotherapy (dated by TCRdb to the late 2010s). Study-wide context: The immunological effects of photon versus proton radiation therapy were compared in patients with gastrointestinal tumors who developed high-grade lymphopenia. The approximately 20 patients in the cohort had gastrointestinal tumors, were treated with either photon or proton therapy, and subsequently developed lymphopenia. The study aimed to characterize how the two radiation modalities differ in their impact on the immune system. Overall study outcomes, separate from this receptor: During treatment, patients who received photon therapy lost naive T cells and TCR diversity and gained effector/memory populations, whereas patients who received proton therapy remained relatively stable. After the lymphocyte count nadir, photon-treated repertoires showed oligoclonal expansion, especially of CD8+ Temra cells, which drove the drop in diversity. The survival association was examined only in patients who died, and the authors described better survival with proton therapy as a possibility, not as a demonstrated result. Across the cohort, an inverse correlation was found between a larger post-nadir drop in TCR diversity and overall survival time among patients who died.

Remarks on this clone: Its antigen specificity is not known. The input lacks base qualities; no much larger clone sits a single base away.

The library was prepared using the immunoSEQ multiplex PCR assay. Deep sequencing of rearranged TCR beta loci, alongside multiparametric flow cytometry, was used to profile T cell repertoires. What TCRdb holds here is the immuneACCESS table cut down to in-frame rearrangements. Part of the clones is not present; checked against another copy, under half of the missing clones reflect an unresolved V gene, and the others are unexplained. For this sample the table gives about 26,000 clones, of which around 86% were detected only once. The ten largest clones capture under 4.5% of the sample. This TCR was sampled from a woman aged 50 to 60 with pancreatic cancer. The sequencing here drew on peripheral blood, taken from a patient treated with photon-based radiotherapy.

At the DNA level, the sequence is TGCAGCGTTGTGGGTCCGCGATACGAGCAGTACTTC. The resulting protein is CSVVGPRYEQYF. The chain is made from TRBV29-1 and TRBJ2-7, with the D gene uncertain. The germline V gene sets CDR1 to SQVTM and CDR2 to ANQGSEA. From its cysteine to its phenylalanine, the CDR3 spans 12 amino acids. The only DNA kept is the CDR3, 36 bases in frame from the first base. Trimming at the junction amounts to 4 bases on V and 4 bases on J, and the germline ends lie 11 bases apart.